A single sample is the source of the 4 T cell receptor beta chains below, sequenced in a study of T cell responses to AZD1222 COVID-19 vaccine. Method: immunoSEQ multiplex PCR; TCRdb's copy keeps in-frame clones and lacks some. The profile shows around 180,000 clones, 75% to 90% of them singletons. The sample here was peripheral blood, taken on day 0 of AZD1222 vaccination. The receptors were sampled from an adult in good health.

V is TRBV27 and J is TRBJ1-2, with D tentatively TRBD1 (6 bases). Between the trimmed V and J ends, which lost 6 bases and 7 bases, there was a span of 24 bases. Per the germline V gene, CDR1 is MNHEY and CDR2 is SMNVEV (reference sequence). The CDR3 has 16 amino acids. CDR3 DNA sequence: TGTGCCAGCAGAGTTTCGGGGAGGAGGGGGGCAGGTGGCTACACCTTC. This encodes CASRVSGRRGAGGYTF.

The chain combines TRBV28 with TRBJ2-1; 9 nucleotides align to TRBD2. This CDR3 spans 16 amino acids. CDR1 and CDR2 from the germline V gene are MDHEN and SYDVKM. V lost 8 bases and J lost 6; bases outside the gene matches: 14. Here the CDR3 DNA reads TGTGCCAGCCATTGGGGGAAACTAGCGGGTGGCAATGAGCAGTTCTTC. As protein: CASHWGKLAGGNEQFF. Filled out from reference TRBV28 and TRBJ2-1, the complete variable domain reads DVKVTQSSRYLVKRTGEKVFLECVQDMDHENMFWYRQDPGLGLRLIYFSYDVKMKEKGDIPEGYSVSREKKERFSLILESASTNQTSMYLCASHWGKLAGGNEQFFGPGTRLTVL.

This sequence joins TRBV28 and TRBJ2-5; perhaps TRBD2 as D (5 bases). Trimming left V 4 bases short and J 7 bases short, with 22 bases between. The length of the CDR3 is 16 residues. The germline gives CDR1 MDHEN, CDR2 SYDVKM. CDR3 loop: CASSSPASIARGTQYF. CDR3 DNA sequence: TGTGCCAGCAGTTCCCCCGCCTCTATTGCTCGGGGGACCCAGTACTTC.

The J gene is TRBJ1-2, the V gene TRBV5-1; 7 nucleotides agree with TRBD1. The CDR3 sequence is 13 residues long. Germline V gene sequence: CDR1 SGHRS, CDR2 YFSETQ. V was clipped by 4 bases and J by 2 bases; unmatched bases: 2. The CDR3 region is CASSPGQNYGYTF. The CDR3 DNA is TGCGCCAGCAGCCCGGGACAGAACTATGGCTACACCTTC.